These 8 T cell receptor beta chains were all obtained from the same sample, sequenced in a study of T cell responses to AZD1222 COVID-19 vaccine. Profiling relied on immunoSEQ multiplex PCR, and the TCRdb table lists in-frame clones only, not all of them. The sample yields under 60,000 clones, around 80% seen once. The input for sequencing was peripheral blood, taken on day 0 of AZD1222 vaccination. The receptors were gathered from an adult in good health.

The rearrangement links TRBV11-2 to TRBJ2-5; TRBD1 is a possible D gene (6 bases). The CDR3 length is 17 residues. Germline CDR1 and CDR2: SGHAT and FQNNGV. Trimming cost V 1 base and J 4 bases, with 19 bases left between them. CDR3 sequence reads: CASSLGATGTRGETQYF. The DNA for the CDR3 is TGTGCCAGCAGCTTAGGGGCCACAGGGACGAGAGGAGAGACCCAGTACTTC.

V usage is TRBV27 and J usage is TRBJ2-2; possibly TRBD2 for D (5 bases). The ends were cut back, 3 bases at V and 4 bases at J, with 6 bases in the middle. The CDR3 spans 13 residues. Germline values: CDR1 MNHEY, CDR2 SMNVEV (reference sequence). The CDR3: CASSLSGTGELFF. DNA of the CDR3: TGTGCCAGCAGTTTGAGCGGCACCGGGGAGCTGTTTTTT.

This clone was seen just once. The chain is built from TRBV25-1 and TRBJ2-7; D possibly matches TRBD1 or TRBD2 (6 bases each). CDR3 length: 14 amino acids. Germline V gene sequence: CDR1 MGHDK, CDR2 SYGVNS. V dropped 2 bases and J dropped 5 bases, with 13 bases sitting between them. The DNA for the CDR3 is TGTGCCAGCAGTGAAGGGGGGCTAAGCAACGAGCAGTACTTC. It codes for CASSEGGLSNEQYF.

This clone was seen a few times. In DNA form, the CDR3 reads TGTGCCAGCAGCGGAGCGGGTGGGGGTTTGGACGAGCAGTACTTC. This codes for CASSGAGGGLDEQYF. The gene calls are TRBV7-9 and TRBJ2-7; TRBD2 is a possible D gene (6 bases). V shed 5 bases and J shed 5 bases, with 19 bases lying between them. Germline assignment: CDR1 SEHNR and CDR2 FQNEAQ (reference sequence). The CDR3 runs to 15 residues.

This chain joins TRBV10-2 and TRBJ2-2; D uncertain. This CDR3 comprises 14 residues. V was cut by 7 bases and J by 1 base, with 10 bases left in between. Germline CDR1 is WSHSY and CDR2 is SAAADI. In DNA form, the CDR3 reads TGCGCCAGCAAATCAGAGCTGAACACCGGGGAGCTGTTTTTT. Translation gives CASKSELNTGELFF.

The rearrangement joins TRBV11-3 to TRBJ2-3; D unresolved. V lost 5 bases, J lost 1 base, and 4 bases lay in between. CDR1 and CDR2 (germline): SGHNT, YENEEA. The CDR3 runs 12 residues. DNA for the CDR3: TGTGCCAGCAGCCGCGGCACAGATACGCAGTATTTT. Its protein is CASSRGTDTQYF. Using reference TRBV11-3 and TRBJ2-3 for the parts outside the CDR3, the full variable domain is EAGVVQSPRYKIIEKKQPVAFWCNPISGHNTLYWYLQNLGQGPELLIRYENEEAVDDSQLPKDRFSAERLKGVDSTLKIQPAELGDSAVYLCASSRGTDTQYFGPGTRLTVL.

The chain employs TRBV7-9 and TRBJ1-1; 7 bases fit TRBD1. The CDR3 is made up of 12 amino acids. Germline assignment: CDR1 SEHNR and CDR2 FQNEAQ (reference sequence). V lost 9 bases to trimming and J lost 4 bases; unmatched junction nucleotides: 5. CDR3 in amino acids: CASQQGITEAFF. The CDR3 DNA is TGTGCCAGTCAACAGGGGATCACTGAAGCTTTCTTT.

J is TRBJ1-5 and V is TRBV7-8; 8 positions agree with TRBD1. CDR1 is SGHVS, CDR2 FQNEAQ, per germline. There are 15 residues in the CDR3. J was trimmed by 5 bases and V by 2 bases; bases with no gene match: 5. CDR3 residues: CASSLRTGYDQPQHF. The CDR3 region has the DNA TGTGCCAGCAGCTTACGGACAGGGTATGATCAGCCCCAGCATTTT. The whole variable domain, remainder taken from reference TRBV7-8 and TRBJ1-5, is GAGVSQSPRYKVAKRGQDVALRCDPISGHVSLFWYQQALGQGPEFLTYFQNEAQLDKSGLPSDRFFAERPEGSVSTLKIQRTQQEDSAVYLCASSLRTGYDQPQHFGDGTRLSIL.